The 30 T cell receptor beta chains below all came from one sample that was sequenced in a study of T cell repertoires in cytomegalovirus infection. TCRdb fed the reads into MiXCR, producing one record per CDR3 protein. Of about 700,000 distinct CDR3 sequences listed, 33% are singletons. What these receptors recognize is not known. The input for sequencing was cultured PBMCs, taken from culture after CMV antigen stimulation. The origin of the receptors is a human donor in good health (CMV status not recorded). Some clones in this sample may be carry-over from other donors' samples.

The chain recombines TRBV4-1 with TRBJ2-7; D unclear. Germline loops: CDR1 MGHRA, CDR2 YSYEKL. The germline V and J ends were trimmed by 4 bases and 3 bases, with 19 bases remaining between them. The CDR3 totals 16 residues. For the CDR3, the DNA is TGCGCCAGCAGCCCACATGGCAGGAGTAAAGGCTACGAGCAGTACTTC. Encoded protein: CASSPHGRSKGYEQYF.

The chain joins TRBV27 to TRBJ1-1; TRBD1 agrees at 9 bases. Germline CDR1 reads MNHEY; CDR2 reads SMNVEV (reference sequence). V was pared by 0 bases and J by 1 base, with 9 bases of the junction left unmatched. CDR3 length: 18 residues. CDR3 sequence (DNA): TGTGCCAGCAGTTTATCCTCTTCCGGACAGGGGAGGAACACTGAAGCTTTCTTT. Translation gives CASSLSSSGQGRNTEAFF.

The chain links TRBV6-5 to TRBJ1-2, with TRBD1 as a possible D gene (5 bases). Germline-derived CDR1 and CDR2 are MNHEY and SVGAGI. This CDR3 comprises 13 residues. V dropped 6 bases and J dropped 6 bases, with 14 bases sitting between them. CDR3 nucleotide sequence: TGTGCCAGCAGCCGGGGACTCTCCGATGGCTACACCTTC. Amino acids: CASSRGLSDGYTF.

Only one count was recorded for this clonotype. The chain has TRBV3-1 and TRBJ2-1, with TRBD1 as a possible D gene (6 bases). Germline CDR1 reads LGHDT; CDR2 reads YNNKEL (reference sequence). This CDR3 spans 13 amino acids. V shed 8 bases and J shed 6 bases, with 14 bases lying between them. CDR3 residues: CASGSGAANEQFF. CDR3 nucleotide sequence: TGTGCCAGCGGTTCAGGGGCGGCCAATGAGCAGTTCTTC.

The table lists this clonotype with many counts. V usage is TRBV7-2 and J usage is TRBJ1-1; a weak D match, TRBD1 (5 bases). Trimming removed 5 bases from V and 0 bases from J, with 10 bases in between. CDR3 length equals 14 residues. The germline gives CDR1 SGHTA, CDR2 FQGNSA. CDR3 in amino acids: CASSKQAMNTEAFF. For the CDR3, the DNA is TGTGCCAGCAGCAAACAGGCGATGAACACTGAAGCTTTCTTT.

The CDR3 DNA is TGTGCCAGTAGTATGAGTCGGGGGGCCTCTTATAATGAGCAGTTCTTC. It yields the protein CASSMSRGASYNEQFF. This chain joins TRBV19 and TRBJ2-1; a possible D gene is TRBD2 (7 bases). The CDR3 consists of 16 residues. The ends were cut back, 3 bases at V and 7 bases at J, with 19 bases in the middle. Germline V lookup: CDR1 LNHDA, CDR2 SQIVND (reference sequence).

The chain couples TRBV7-8 to TRBJ1-1; D ambiguous. V was cut by 1 base and J by 5 bases, with 11 bases left in between. Germline CDR1 reads SGHVS; CDR2 reads FQNEAQ. CDR3 length equals 14 residues. The CDR3 loop reads CASSLGVGGTEAFF. As DNA, the CDR3 is TGTGCCAGCAGCTTAGGGGTGGGTGGGACTGAAGCTTTCTTT.

The rearrangement links TRBV12-3 or TRBV12-4 to TRBJ2-2; the D gene is possibly TRBD1 (6 bases). V lost 6 bases and J lost 1, with 9 bases in between. The CDR3 is made up of 14 amino acids. The CDR3 protein is CASRPTGNTGELFF. For the CDR3, the DNA is TGTGCCAGCAGGCCGACAGGGAACACCGGGGAGCTGTTTTTT.

This chain connects TRBV11-2 to TRBJ1-6; D call uncertain. The CDR3 is 15 residues long. The ends were cut back, 5 bases at V and 6 bases at J, with 14 bases in the middle. Germline CDR1 reads SGHAT; CDR2 reads FQNNGV. The CDR3 here is CASSTSGSLNSPLHF. CDR3 sequence (DNA): TGTGCCAGCAGCACATCCGGGTCCCTTAATTCACCCCTCCACTTT.

The gene calls are TRBV6-6 and TRBJ1-4, with D maybe TRBD1 (5 bases). The CDR3 consists of 14 residues. CDR1 and CDR2 (germline): MNHNY, SVGAGI (reference sequence). Trimming removed 5 bases at V and 8 bases at J, with 15 bases between. This CDR3 reads CASSPGTVEEKLFF. The CDR3 region has the DNA TGTGCCAGCAGTCCAGGGACGGTAGAGGAAAAACTGTTTTTT.

In this sample, this clonotype turned up a few times. The rearrangement links TRBV29-1 to TRBJ2-1; 10 positions agree with TRBD2. From germline, CDR1 is SQVTM and CDR2 ANQGSEA. Losses at the gene ends were 3 bases for V and 1 base for J; bases not matched to a gene: 6. This CDR3 has 16 residues. The CDR3 sequence: CSVDLPAGGSYNEQFF. CDR3 sequence (DNA): TGCAGCGTTGATTTGCCAGCGGGAGGGTCCTACAATGAGCAGTTCTTC.

The V and J genes are TRBV6-5 and TRBJ2-3; TRBD1 aligns across 7 bases. This CDR3 spans 14 amino acids. J gave up 2 bases and V 8 bases, and 7 bases lay outside the gene matches. The germline V gene encodes CDR1 MNHEY and CDR2 SVGAGI. The CDR3 loop reads CASGRGQPTDTQYF. The CDR3 DNA reads as TGTGCCAGCGGACGGGGACAGCCCACAGATACGCAGTATTTT.

This clonotype was found many times. This chain joins TRBV7-2 and TRBJ2-1; either TRBD1 or TRBD2 may fit D (5 bases each). Germline V gene lookup returns CDR1 SGHTA and CDR2 FQGNSA. The CDR3 runs to 16 residues. Trimming pared 1 base from V and 10 bases from J, leaving 20 bases between. CDR3: CASSLVVGDLPLEQFF. The CDR3 DNA reads TGTGCCAGCAGCTTAGTCGTGGGGGACCTCCCTTTGGAGCAGTTCTTC.

The V and J genes are TRBV28 and TRBJ1-1; D gene uncertain. Trimming removed 6 bases from V and 1 base from J, with 15 bases in between. Looked up from germline, CDR1 is MDHEN and CDR2 is SYDVKM. The CDR3 runs to 15 residues. CDR3 protein: CASSVDLGGNTEAFF. The CDR3 nucleotides read TGTGCCAGCAGCGTGGATTTAGGAGGGAACACTGAAGCTTTCTTT.

This clonotype was recorded at least ten times. The rearrangement uses TRBV7-2 and TRBJ2-2; 11 bases line up with TRBD2. Per the germline V gene, CDR1 is SGHTA and CDR2 is FQGNSA. V dropped 1 base and J dropped 6; count of bases not matched to a gene: 10. The CDR3 is 18 residues long. The chain's CDR3 is CASSLVFTSGSVAGELFF. The CDR3 nucleotides read TGTGCCAGCAGCTTAGTTTTTACTAGCGGGAGTGTTGCCGGGGAGCTGTTTTTT.

V is TRBV5-4 and J is TRBJ2-7; D may be TRBD1 or TRBD2 (5 bases each). Deletions cut 10 bases from V and 3 bases from J, with 14 bases between. Germline CDR1 SGHNT, CDR2 YYREEE (reference sequence). CDR3 length: 12 amino acids. The chain's CDR3 is CAYTRGVYEQYF. The CDR3 nucleotides read TGTGCCTATACTAGGGGTGTCTACGAGCAGTACTTC.

The V call is TRBV2, the J call TRBJ2-1; D is perhaps TRBD2 (6 bases). With 9 bases removed from V and 6 bases from J, the gap between germline ends came to 18 bases. The CDR3 sequence is 14 residues long. Germline assignment: CDR1 SNHLY and CDR2 FYNNEI. The CDR3 nucleotides read TGTGCCAGTTTAGCGGACGGCCGGGGCAATGAGCAGTTCTTC. This codes for CASLADGRGNEQFF.

This clonotype was recorded a few times. This chain links TRBV20-1 with TRBJ1-4; unclear D gene. This CDR3 spans 13 amino acids. In germline, CDR1 is DFQATT, CDR2 SNEGSKA (reference sequence). Trimming stripped 4 bases from V and 5 bases from J, with 11 bases between. The CDR3 here is CSAIPGGNEKLFF. The CDR3 bases are TGCAGTGCTATCCCCGGCGGGAATGAAAAACTGTTTTTT.

This clonotype showed up just a few times. The J gene is TRBJ1-5, the V gene TRBV7-2; D gene uncertain. The germline CDR1 and CDR2 sequences are SGHTA and FQGNSA. The CDR3 length is 17 residues. V lost 5 bases, J lost 2 bases, and 19 bases lay in between. The CDR3: CASSQWSGGRGNQPQHF. For the CDR3, the DNA is TGTGCCAGCAGCCAGTGGTCAGGAGGTCGGGGCAATCAGCCCCAGCATTTT.

The CDR3 here is CASSKGRGSYNEQFF. The CDR3 DNA reads as TGCGCCAGCAGCAAGGGACGGGGATCCTACAATGAGCAGTTCTTC. The chain employs TRBV5-1 and TRBJ2-1, with D perhaps TRBD1 or TRBD2 (5 bases each). CDR1 SGHRS and CDR2 YFSETQ come from the germline V gene. The CDR3 is 15 residues long. Trimming pared 4 bases from V and 1 base from J, leaving 12 bases between.

This clonotype has only a few counts. The chain carries TRBV6-1 and TRBJ2-1, with D perhaps TRBD2 (5 bases). V lost 2 bases and J 6 bases, leaving 11 bases between the germline ends. This CDR3 has 14 amino acids. Germline V lookup: CDR1 MNHNS, CDR2 SASEGT. CDR3 nucleotides: TGTGCCAGCAGTGAATACGTAGGAGGCAATGAGCAGTTCTTC. Its translation is CASSEYVGGNEQFF.

The V call is TRBV7-2, the J call TRBJ1-5; TRBD1 matches at 9 bases. V trimming: 6 bases; J trimming: 2 bases; junction bases outside the gene matches: 8. CDR1 SGHTA and CDR2 FQGNSA come from the germline V gene. The CDR3 runs 16 residues. Here the CDR3 reads CASRGDRGTGNQPQHF. The CDR3 bases are TGTGCCAGCAGGGGCGACAGGGGGACCGGCAATCAGCCCCAGCATTTT.

The chain is built from TRBV19 and TRBJ2-6, with TRBD2 identical over 7 bases. The germline CDR1 and CDR2 sequences are LNHDA and SQIVND (reference sequence). V gave up 2 bases and J gave up 1 base; unmatched junction bases: 5. The CDR3 has 17 amino acids. This CDR3 reads CASSIRSGVSGANVLTF. In DNA form, the CDR3 reads TGTGCCAGTAGTATAAGGAGCGGGGTTTCTGGGGCCAACGTCCTGACTTTC.

This clonotype was counted a few times. The chain joins TRBV29-1 to TRBJ2-1; D may be TRBD1 (5 bases). CDR1 is SQVTM, CDR2 ANQGSEA, per germline. This CDR3 contains 16 residues. V was trimmed by 7 bases and J by 0 bases, leaving 19 bases between them. CDR3 amino acids: CSATTQGKVSYNEQFF. The DNA of the CDR3 is TGCAGCGCTACCACCCAGGGCAAAGTCTCCTACAATGAGCAGTTCTTC.

The table lists this clonotype with many counts. The CDR3 DNA follows: TGTGCCAGCAGACTCGACGGCTTAAGGTACGAGCAGTACTTC. This translates into CASRLDGLRYEQYF. V and J are TRBV6-2 or TRBV6-3 and TRBJ2-7, with unresolved D. CDR3 length: 14 amino acids. Germline assignment: CDR1 MNHEY and CDR2 SVGEGT. Trimming removed 6 bases from V and 4 bases from J, with 16 bases in between.

There are many counts of this clonotype. The chain is built from TRBV7-2 and TRBJ2-2; D gene unclear. Trimming cost V 1 base and J 3 bases, with 3 bases left between them. This CDR3 has 13 residues. Germline CDR1 reads SGHTA; CDR2 reads FQGNSA. CDR3 sequence reads: CASSLVYTGELFF. The CDR3 DNA is TGTGCCAGCAGCTTAGTTTACACCGGGGAGCTGTTTTTT.

This clonotype has just a few counts. The gene calls are TRBV7-2 and TRBJ2-3, with D tentatively TRBD1 (6 bases). The CDR3 runs 14 residues. V shed 1 base and J shed 8 bases, with 13 bases lying between them. Germline V lookup: CDR1 SGHTA, CDR2 FQGNSA. This CDR3 reads CASSLETGTGTQYF. CDR3 in DNA: TGTGCCAGCAGCTTAGAAACAGGGACCGGTACGCAGTATTTT.

The CDR3 sequence: CASSILAGPSISQYF. CDR3 in DNA: TGTGCCAGTAGTATACTAGCGGGGCCCTCTATCTCGCAGTACTTC. The J gene is TRBJ2-7, the V gene TRBV19, with TRBD2 identical over 9 bases. Looked up from germline, CDR1 is LNHDA and CDR2 is SQIVND (reference sequence). The V segment lost 2 bases and the J segment 9 bases; nucleotides outside the gene matches: 11. The CDR3 has 15 amino acids.

A few counts support this clonotype. The V and J genes are TRBV12-3 or TRBV12-4 and TRBJ1-1; 7 bases map to TRBD1. Trimming cost V 5 bases and J 4 bases; bases outside gene matches: 4. The CDR3 totals 13 residues. Here the CDR3 DNA reads TGTGCCAGCAGTGACGGGACAGCCACTGAAGCTTTCTTT. It is translated as CASSDGTATEAFF.

This clonotype has more than one count but fewer than ten. V is TRBV4-1 and J is TRBJ2-2; 14 bases are shared with TRBD2. This CDR3 contains 17 residues. V shed 0 bases, J shed 6 bases, and the junction held 3 bases outside the gene matches. Germline V gives CDR1 MGHRA, CDR2 YSYEKL. The CDR3 coding sequence is TGCGCCAGCAGCCAAGAGGGGGGACTAGCGGGAGCCGGGGAGCTGTTTTTT. Its protein product is CASSQEGGLAGAGELFF.